One sample yielded the 10 T cell receptor beta chains listed below, sequenced in a study of blood T cell repertoires in COVID-19. The method was immunoSEQ multiplex PCR; TCRdb's version includes in-frame clones alone and lacks a portion of them. The table records a few hundred thousand clones, about 83% of them present only once. Material: PBMCs or T cells enriched from blood (not recorded which). The receptors derive from a middle-aged woman who had recovered from COVID-19.

CDR3 amino acids: CASRGGRTDTQYF. CDR3 nucleotides: TGTGCCAGCAGGGGGGGACGGACAGATACGCAGTATTTT. This chain joins TRBV5-4 and TRBJ2-3, with a tentative D call TRBD2 (6 bases). Germline lookup yields CDR1 SGHNT and CDR2 YYREEE (reference sequence). The CDR3 runs to 13 residues. Trimming took off 5 bases at V and 3 bases at J, with 10 bases between the two ends.

The chain has TRBV5-1 and TRBJ2-1; TRBD2 aligns across 9 bases. The ends lost 2 bases at V and 9 bases at J; junction bases unmatched: 15. The CDR3 contains 17 residues. Germline V gene sequence: CDR1 SGHRS, CDR2 YFSETQ. This CDR3 reads CASSLMGEREVGVEQFF. The CDR3 nucleotides are TGCGCCAGCAGCTTAATGGGAGAGCGGGAGGTCGGCGTTGAGCAGTTCTTC.

The chain joins TRBV4-3 to TRBJ1-4; D is unresolved. CDR1 is LGHNA, CDR2 YSLEER, per germline. Trimming shortened V by 1 base and J by 11 bases, and 17 bases separated the two germline ends. CDR3 length: 15 amino acids. DNA for the CDR3: TGCGCCAGCAGCCAAGTTCGGTTTGGGAGAGGGAAACTGTTTTTT. The encoded protein is CASSQVRFGRGKLFF.

The chain couples TRBV5-4 to TRBJ1-1, with a weak D call TRBD1 (6 bases). The CDR3 is 14 amino acids. Per germline, CDR1 SGHNT and CDR2 YYREEE (reference sequence). V shed 4 bases and J shed 4 bases, with 14 bases lying between them. CDR3 DNA: TGTGCCAGCAGCGGTACCGGACAGATCACTGAAGCTTTCTTT. Translating gives CASSGTGQITEAFF.

The chain carries TRBV19 and TRBJ2-2; D is unresolved. The V gene lost 4 bases and the J gene lost 1 base, with 10 bases spanning the gap. This CDR3 has 15 amino acids. The V gene's germline CDR1 is LNHDA and CDR2 SQIVND (reference sequence). CDR3 loop: CASSKSPGNTGELFF. CDR3 nucleotides: TGTGCCAGTAGTAAATCGCCAGGGAACACCGGGGAGCTGTTTTTT.

The gene calls are TRBV10-3 and TRBJ2-1, with 8 bases matching TRBD2. The CDR3 has 15 residues. Germline CDR1 reads ENHRY; CDR2 reads SYGVKD. Trimming at V came to 6 bases and at J to 4 bases, leaving 8 bases not matched to a gene. The CDR3 loop reads CAISTRAGAYNEQFF. Written as DNA, the CDR3 is TGTGCCATCAGCACGAGAGCGGGAGCTTACAATGAGCAGTTCTTC.

The V call is TRBV6-5, the J call TRBJ1-4, with TRBD1 matching 7 bases. Trimming cost V 5 bases and J 8 bases; bases outside gene matches: 8. There are 14 residues in the CDR3. CDR1 MNHEY and CDR2 SVGAGI come from the germline V gene. CDR3 DNA sequence: TGTGCCAGCAGTCGACAGGGAAGAGAAGAAAAACTGTTTTTT. It encodes CASSRQGREEKLFF.

The gene calls are TRBV2 and TRBJ1-6; the D gene is possibly TRBD1 (6 bases). This CDR3 is built from 15 residues. The germline gives CDR1 SNHLY, CDR2 FYNNEI. The V end lost 5 bases, the J end lost 9 bases, and 17 bases lay between the germline ends. The CDR3 reads CASSPPGHQTSPLHF. CDR3 nucleotides: TGTGCCAGCAGTCCGCCGGGACATCAGACTTCACCCCTCCACTTT. The variable domain in full, completed from reference TRBV2 and TRBJ1-6, reads EPEVTQTPSHQVTQMGQEVILRCVPISNHLYFYWYRQILGQKVEFLVSFYNNEISEKSEIFDDQFSVERPDGSNFTLKIRSTKLEDSAMYFCASSPPGHQTSPLHFGNGTRLTVT.

V is TRBV28 and J is TRBJ2-2; maybe TRBD2 (5 bases). Germline lookup yields CDR1 MDHEN and CDR2 SYDVKM. The CDR3 length is 15 residues. V gave up 5 bases and J gave up 2 bases, with 12 bases separating them. The CDR3, as DNA: TGTGCCAGCAGTCGCCCTCTAGCTAACACCGGGGAGCTGTTTTTT. Encoded protein: CASSRPLANTGELFF.

The V and J genes are TRBV21-1 and TRBJ2-3; TRBD2, as called in the table, went unchecked against the DNA. TRBV21-1 is classified as a pseudogene. The CDR3 length is 19 residues. The CDR3, as DNA: TGTGCCAGCAGCAATTGGACTAGCGGGAGCACCGTTATAACAGATACGCAGTATTTT. It specifies CASSNWTSGSTVITDTQYF.